The source of this T cell receptor beta chain is a study of blood T cells in healthy people across ages. A sample-barcoded 5' primer and a J-beta primer mix were used in a second PCR of about 7 to 12 cycles. CDR3-containing paired-end reads numbering at least 2.5 million came from each sample. Via MiXCR, TCRdb re-called the 5' RACE reads, giving one row per CDR3 protein. Among more than 1,400,000 distinct CDR3 sequences listed, 35% to 45% were seen once. CDR3 length: 15 amino acids. Germline V gene data show CDR1 as DFQATT and CDR2 as SNEGSKA (reference sequence). V was trimmed by 1 base and J by 4 bases, leaving 17 bases between them.

Sequencing was performed on blood. This chain connects TRBV20-1 to TRBJ2-7; D perhaps matches TRBD1 (6 bases). The receptor was derived from a young woman in good health. The CDR3 here is CSARVPGTKQYEQYF. The CDR3 coding sequence is TGCAGTGCTAGAGTCCCCGGGACAAAACAATACGAGCAGTACTTC.